This passage covers 28 T cell receptor beta chains from one sample sequenced in a study of blood T cells in healthy people across ages. It was with a sample-barcoded 5' primer and a J-beta primer mix that a second PCR of roughly 6 to 12 cycles was run. TCRdb redid the calling of the 5' RACE reads with MiXCR, one entry per CDR3 protein. This sample has about 1.1 million distinct CDR3 sequences; approximately 38% occur once, and the top ten carry 10% to 15%. Sequences were obtained from blood. These receptors came from a man aged 18 to 30 in good health.

CDR3 amino acids: CASSQSAGSNQPQHF. In nucleotides, the CDR3 is TGTGCCAGCAGCCAATCGGCGGGCAGCAATCAGCCCCAGCATTTT. The chain links TRBV16 to TRBJ1-5, with D unresolved. The germline gives CDR1 KGHSY, CDR2 FQNENV. The length of the CDR3 is 15 residues. The ends were cut back, 0 bases at V and 1 base at J, with 7 bases in the middle.

The chain is built from TRBV20-1 and TRBJ2-7, with D unresolved. Between the trimmed V and J ends, which lost 5 bases and 0 bases, there was a span of 11 bases. The germline V gene has CDR1 DFQATT and CDR2 SNEGSKA (reference sequence). The CDR3 runs 13 residues. CDR3 in DNA: TGCAGTGCTTACAGTGAACTCTCCTACGAGCAGTACTTC. Translating it yields CSAYSELSYEQYF.

This clonotype has a handful of counts. V and J are TRBV5-4 and TRBJ2-1; D uncertain. This CDR3 is 13 amino acids long. Trimming shortened V by 0 bases and J by 9 bases, and 10 bases separated the two germline ends. Germline CDR1 and CDR2: SGHNT and YYREEE (reference sequence). In nucleotides, the CDR3 is TGTGCCAGCAGCTTGGAGGCCGGCAGTGAGCAGTTCTTC. This gives the protein CASSLEAGSEQFF.

The table lists this clonotype with a few counts. This chain uses TRBV9 with TRBJ1-1, with TRBD1 as a possible D gene (6 bases). This CDR3 is built from 14 residues. Germline assignment: CDR1 SGDLS and CDR2 YYNGEE. Trimming cost V 7 bases and J 0 bases, with 13 bases left between them. The CDR3 coding sequence is TGTGCCAGCGGTGGGGGGCCAATGAACACTGAAGCTTTCTTT. It yields the protein CASGGGPMNTEAFF.

V gene TRBV12-3 or TRBV12-4 combines with J gene TRBJ2-7, with D perhaps matching TRBD1 (6 bases). Trimming took off 6 bases at V and 4 bases at J, with 10 bases between the two ends. This CDR3 is 12 amino acids long. Here the CDR3 reads CASSGQFYEQYF. The CDR3 coding sequence is TGTGCCAGCAGCGGACAGTTTTACGAGCAGTACTTC.

V and J are TRBV30 and TRBJ1-2; a weak D match, TRBD1 (6 bases). Trimming took off 4 bases at V and 3 bases at J, with 15 bases between the two ends. This CDR3 has 14 amino acids. The germline CDR1 and CDR2 sequences are GTSNPN and SVGIG (reference sequence). The CDR3 sequence is CAWKEAGADYGYTF. The DNA for the CDR3 is TGTGCCTGGAAAGAGGCGGGGGCTGACTATGGCTACACCTTC.

The V call is TRBV4-1, the J call TRBJ2-7, with D tentatively TRBD1 (6 bases). The CDR3 is 15 amino acids. Germline CDR1 reads MGHRA; CDR2 reads YSYEKL. The V end lost 3 bases, the J end lost 4 bases, and 16 bases lay between the germline ends. The CDR3 region has the DNA TGCGCCAGCAGCCAGGATGGACAGCCCGCTTACGAGCAGTACTTC. Protein sequence: CASSQDGQPAYEQYF.

The rearrangement links TRBV5-1 to TRBJ2-5, with 7 bases lining up with TRBD1. Germline V gene lookup returns CDR1 SGHRS and CDR2 YFSETQ. V shed 3 bases, J shed 3 bases, and the junction held 8 bases outside the gene matches. The CDR3 is 15 residues long. The CDR3 DNA reads as TGCGCCAGCAGCTCAACGACAGGGTTAGAAGAGACCCAGTACTTC. It translates to CASSSTTGLEETQYF.

This clonotype turned up a few times. The chain links TRBV6-2 or TRBV6-3 to TRBJ1-1, with unresolved D. The CDR3 length is 17 residues. V shed 0 bases and J shed 1 base, with 15 bases lying between them. Germline V CDR1 and CDR2: MNHEY, SVGEGT. The CDR3 DNA is TGTGCCAGCAGTTACTCTAGGTACGGGTCGACGAACACTGAAGCTTTCTTT. This sequence encodes CASSYSRYGSTNTEAFF.

J is TRBJ1-1 and V is TRBV6-5, with 9 positions matching TRBD1. V dropped 6 bases and J dropped 7; count of bases not matched to a gene: 6. The CDR3 runs to 13 residues. Germline V gene data show CDR1 as MNHEY and CDR2 as SVGAGI. The CDR3, as DNA: TGTGCCAGCAGATGGACAGGGGCGCGTGAAGCTTTCTTT. This sequence encodes CASRWTGAREAFF.

This clonotype has just one count. The chain uses TRBV19 and TRBJ2-6; D might be TRBD1 (6 bases). The CDR3 spans 17 residues. The germline V gene has CDR1 LNHDA and CDR2 SQIVND (reference sequence). V lost 5 bases and J lost 0, with 14 bases in between. DNA of the CDR3: TGTGCCAGTAGTCCCTTGGGACAATACTCTGGGGCCAACGTCCTGACTTTC. Its translation: CASSPLGQYSGANVLTF.

This clonotype was observed a handful of times. This chain uses TRBV7-2 with TRBJ2-5, with TRBD1 matching over 8 bases. V gave up 6 bases and J gave up 11 bases; unmatched junction bases: 11. The CDR3 length is 13 residues. In germline, CDR1 is SGHTA, CDR2 FQGNSA. The DNA for the CDR3 is TGTGCCAGCAGGACAGGGGCGAACAATGAGCAGTACTTC. The encoded protein is CASRTGANNEQYF.

The chain employs TRBV12-3 or TRBV12-4 and TRBJ2-3; 7 bases agree with TRBD1. The CDR3 is made up of 14 amino acids. Trimming cost V 6 bases and J 2 bases; bases outside gene matches: 5. CDR3 coding DNA: TGTGCCAGCAGGAGGGACAGCTTCACAGATACGCAGTATTTT. Protein sequence: CASRRDSFTDTQYF.

The chain recombines TRBV7-9 with TRBJ1-2, with D perhaps matching TRBD1 (6 bases). V shed 2 bases and J shed 7 bases, with 17 bases lying between them. The CDR3 is 15 residues long. The germline CDR1 and CDR2 sequences are SEHNR and FQNEAQ (reference sequence). CDR3 sequence: CASSLPTRQDRGYTF. DNA for the CDR3: TGTGCCAGCAGCTTACCCACCAGACAGGACCGTGGCTACACCTTC.

V is TRBV5-1 and J is TRBJ2-5, with D perhaps TRBD1 (6 bases). Judging by the DNA end, TRBJ2-7 fits better; the J call may be wrong. Germline V CDR1 and CDR2: SGHRS, YFSETQ. The CDR3 length is 15 residues. The CDR3 region is CASSLAQGTVYEQYF. Here the CDR3 DNA reads TGCGCCAGCAGCTTGGCTCAGGGGACGGTGTACGAGCAGTACTTC.

The chain is built from TRBV7-9 and TRBJ2-1; weak D call: TRBD2 (6 bases). Germline V lookup: CDR1 SEHNR, CDR2 FQNEAQ (reference sequence). The CDR3 consists of 15 residues. The germline V and J ends were trimmed by 3 bases and 1 base, with 10 bases remaining between them. CDR3 in amino acids: CASSLRGLSYNEQFF. The CDR3 DNA reads as TGTGCCAGCAGCTTGAGGGGACTTTCCTACAATGAGCAGTTCTTC.

The rearrangement joins TRBV7-2 to TRBJ2-5, with D possibly being TRBD2 (6 bases). The CDR3 contains 15 residues. CDR1 is SGHTA and CDR2 is FQGNSA in the germline V gene. V was cut by 1 base and J by 1 base, with 10 bases left in between. In DNA form, the CDR3 reads TGTGCCAGCAGCTTAGAAGGACTACTCCAAGAGACCCAGTACTTC. Translation gives CASSLEGLLQETQYF.

This clonotype was seen more than once but under ten times. The chain links TRBV19 to TRBJ1-4, with D tentatively TRBD1 (6 bases). CDR1 LNHDA and CDR2 SQIVND come from the germline V gene (reference sequence). The V end was cut by 5 bases, the J end by 7 bases, with 17 bases between. The CDR3 totals 15 residues. The CDR3 reads CASSATGTGSEKLFF. The CDR3, as DNA: TGTGCCAGTAGTGCTACAGGGACGGGGAGTGAAAAACTGTTTTTT. Using reference TRBV19 and TRBJ1-4 for the parts outside the CDR3, the full variable domain is DGGITQSPKYLFRKEGQNVTLSCEQNLNHDAMYWYRQDPGQGLRLIYYSQIVNDFQKGDIAEGYSVSREKKESFPLTVTSAQKNPTAFYLCASSATGTGSEKLFFGSGTQLSVL.

This clonotype was recorded a few times. CDR3 in amino acids: CASSLTISGDGYTF. CDR3 in DNA: TGTGCCAGCAGCTTAACCATATCGGGGGATGGCTACACCTTC. This chain links TRBV7-3 with TRBJ1-2; TRBD1 might be the D (5 bases). This CDR3 comprises 14 residues. The germline V and J ends were trimmed by 0 bases and 6 bases, with 11 bases remaining between them. CDR1 is SGHTA, CDR2 FQGTGA, per germline. Full variable domain (missing parts from reference TRBV7-3 and TRBJ1-2): GAGVSQTPSNKVTEKGKYVELRCDPISGHTALYWYRQSLGQGPEFLIYFQGTGAADDSGLPNDRFFAVRPEGSVSTLKIQRTERGDSAVYLCASSLTISGDGYTFGSGTRLTVV.

This clonotype was recorded a few times. CDR3 sequence (DNA): TGTGCCAGCATCCGGGACAGGGGAGCAGCTTTCTTT. It is translated as CASIRDRGAAFF. The chain couples TRBV7-9 to TRBJ1-1; 10 nucleotides align to TRBD1. The CDR3 runs to 12 residues. From germline, CDR1 is SEHNR and CDR2 FQNEAQ (reference sequence). The junction had 6 bases not matched to a gene; V was cut back by 7 bases and J by 10 bases.

V is TRBV25-1 and J is TRBJ1-1; maybe TRBD1 (6 bases). The CDR3 is made up of 14 amino acids. CDR1 is MGHDK and CDR2 is SYGVNS in the germline V gene. With 6 bases removed from V and 4 bases from J, the gap between germline ends came to 15 bases. The CDR3 here is CASRDTGIATEAFF. The DNA of the CDR3 is TGTGCCAGCAGAGACACAGGGATTGCCACTGAAGCTTTCTTT.

The chain joins TRBV9 to TRBJ2-5; 7 bases are shared with TRBD1. Germline CDR1 and CDR2: SGDLS and YYNGEE. The V gene end was trimmed by 4 bases and the J gene end by 3 bases; junction bases not matched to a gene: 9. The CDR3 runs 15 residues. The CDR3 DNA reads TGTGCCAGCAGCTTCTCCGGGACAGAAAAAGAGACCCAGTACTTC. Its protein product is CASSFSGTEKETQYF. Supplemented by reference TRBV9 and TRBJ2-5, the full variable domain reads DSGVTQTPKHLITATGQRVTLRCSPRSGDLSVYWYQQSLDQGLQFLIQYYNGEERAKGNILERFSAQQFPDLHSELNLSSLELGDSALYFCASSFSGTEKETQYFGPGTRLLVL.

This clonotype was detected only once. The chain carries TRBV7-2 and TRBJ1-2; TRBD1 might be the D (6 bases). Per the germline V gene, CDR1 is SGHTA and CDR2 is FQGNSA. This CDR3 is 14 amino acids long. Trimming removed 1 base from V and 7 bases from J, with 13 bases in between. The CDR3 region is CASSLERGACGYTF. DNA of the CDR3: TGTGCCAGCAGCTTAGAAAGGGGGGCCTGTGGCTACACCTTC. Together with reference TRBV7-2 and TRBJ1-2, the CDR3 gives the full variable domain: GAGVSQSPSNKVTEKGKDVELRCDPISGHTALYWYRQSLGQGLEFLIYFQGNSAPDKSGLPSDRFSAERTGGSVSTLTIQRTQQEDSAVYLCASSLERGACGYTFGSGTRLTVV.

The rearrangement uses TRBV5-6 and TRBJ1-1, with D perhaps TRBD1 (6 bases). Germline V gene lookup returns CDR1 SGHDT and CDR2 YYEEEE. V lost 4 bases and J lost 7, with 17 bases in between. The CDR3 runs to 14 residues. The CDR3 nucleotides read TGTGCCAGCAGCGCCGGACAGTCTTTGGGTGAAGCTTTCTTT. Its translation: CASSAGQSLGEAFF.

The V and J genes are TRBV27 and TRBJ1-6; D is possibly TRBD1 (5 bases). V was cut by 8 bases and J by 7 bases, with 12 bases left in between. CDR1 MNHEY and CDR2 SMNVEV come from the germline V gene (reference sequence). This CDR3 region has 13 residues. CDR3 in DNA: TGTGCCAGCGGTGGGGAGGGGAATTCACCCCTCCACTTT. It translates to CASGGEGNSPLHF.

The chain uses TRBV5-1 and TRBJ1-5; 7 nucleotides match TRBD1. The V gene's germline CDR1 is SGHRS and CDR2 YFSETQ. The CDR3 sequence is 14 residues long. Losses at the gene ends were 4 bases for V and 8 bases for J; bases not matched to a gene: 9. DNA for the CDR3: TGCGCCAGCAGCACAGGGGAGTTCGGGAAGCCCCAGCATTTT. Protein product: CASSTGEFGKPQHF.

This clonotype has ten or more counts. The chain uses TRBV7-9 and TRBJ2-1; D not certain. Per the germline V gene, CDR1 is SEHNR and CDR2 is FQNEAQ (reference sequence). This CDR3 has 13 amino acids. V was cut by 5 bases and J by 1 base, with 6 bases left in between. DNA for the CDR3: TGTGCCAGCAGCCCAACTTCCTACAATGAGCAGTTCTTC. Residues: CASSPTSYNEQFF.

This chain joins TRBV27 and TRBJ1-2; 7 bases match TRBD1. CDR3 size: 15 residues. V was clipped by 1 base and J by 6 bases; unmatched bases: 8. CDR1 is MNHEY, CDR2 SMNVEV, per germline (reference sequence). This CDR3 reads CASSLLGQIKDGYTF. The DNA for the CDR3 is TGTGCCAGCAGTTTATTGGGACAGATAAAAGATGGCTACACCTTC.